The source of this TCR beta chain is a study of cytomegalovirus exposure and HLA in healthy donors. Study-wide findings and caveats: Reports indicated that the classifier achieved high specificity and sensitivity in diagnosing cytomegalovirus status. Highly shared variants forming one cluster were likely a sequencing artifact.

The CDR3 has 15 residues. CDR1 MDHEN and CDR2 SYDVKM come from the germline V gene. V shed 5 bases and J 5 bases; nucleotides not matched to a gene: 8. PCR used 60 Vbeta primers and 13 Jbeta primers. Assay: immunoSEQ multiplex PCR; the TCRdb copy retains only in-frame clones and omits some. This table holds 150,000 to 200,000 clones, roughly four fifths found once. A word on this clone: The target antigen is unknown.

Material: PBMCs. This clonotype originated in a man in his 60s in good health and CMV-seronegative. The V gene is TRBV28, the J gene TRBJ1-5; 8 bases are a match to TRBD1. CDR3 residues: CASSPLDRVDQPQHF. In DNA, the CDR3 is TGTGCCAGCAGTCCCCTGGACAGGGTCGATCAGCCCCAGCATTTT.